This TCR beta chain was captured in a study of PD-1 blockade in classical Hodgkin lymphoma. Every patient had relapsed following autologous stem cell transplantation, and cohorts differed in brentuximab vedotin exposure. Magnetic negative selection purified CD4+ T cells from thawed PBMCs. In regard to this clone: Its antigen remains unidentified.

Study observations and caveats: Exclusion covered patients beginning nivolumab under 1 year post-ASCT. Lower baseline TCR diversity was reported for newly diagnosed patients than for healthy donors.

The V end lost 7 bases, the J end lost 5 bases, and 20 bases lay between the germline ends. CDR1 and CDR2 from the germline V gene are SQVTM and ANQGSEA. CDR3 length: 14 amino acids. The assay was immunoSEQ multiplex PCR, and TCRdb's table has in-frame clones only and misses some. Among approximately 28,000 clones listed, 65% to 80% were seen once. The material was CD4+ T cells from blood, obtained at baseline. V and J are TRBV29-1 and TRBJ2-5; D gene uncertain. This clonotype was obtained from a human donor with classical Hodgkin lymphoma. The CDR3 DNA reads as TGCAGCGCCCGACCCTGGATAGACCGGGAGACCCAGTACTTC. As protein: CSARPWIDRETQYF.